This TCR beta chain comes out of a study of T-cell memory formation after mild COVID-19. One entry per CDR3 protein results from TCRdb running MiXCR on the 5' RACE reads. The sample holds around 300,000 distinct CDR3 sequences, roughly 8.2% seen once. CDR3 size: 13 residues. The germline V gene encodes CDR1 SGHRS and CDR2 YFSETQ. Trimming shortened V by 0 bases and J by 8 bases, and 9 bases separated the two germline ends. In its sample, this clonotype was seen a few times. Its specificity is not known. Findings of the study overall: There were some responding clones in pre-infection memory, which suggested that cross-reactive memory had joined. CM and EM subsets held most contracting CD4+ clones; EMRA held CD8+ ones.

Sequenced sample: PBMCs or a T cell subset sorted from them (not recorded which). This TCR was sampled from a man between 18 and 29 years old who had mild COVID-19 (a few samples of this study predate the infection). Cell type and time point are not known. This chain joins TRBV5-1 and TRBJ2-1; D is unclear. CDR3 loop: CASSLALDDEQFF. CDR3 DNA: TGCGCCAGCAGCTTGGCCCTGGACGATGAGCAGTTCTTC.